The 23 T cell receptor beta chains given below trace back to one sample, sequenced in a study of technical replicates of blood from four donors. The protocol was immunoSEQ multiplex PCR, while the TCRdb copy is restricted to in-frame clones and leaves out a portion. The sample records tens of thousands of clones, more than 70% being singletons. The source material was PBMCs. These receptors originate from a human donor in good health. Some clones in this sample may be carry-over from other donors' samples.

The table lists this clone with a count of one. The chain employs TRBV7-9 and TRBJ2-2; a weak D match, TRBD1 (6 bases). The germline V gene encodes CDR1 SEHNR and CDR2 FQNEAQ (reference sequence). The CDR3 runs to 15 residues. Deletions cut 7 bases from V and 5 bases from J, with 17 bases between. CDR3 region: CASIAQAGETGELFF. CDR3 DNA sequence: TGTGCCAGCATAGCCCAGGCAGGGGAAACCGGGGAGCTGTTTTTT. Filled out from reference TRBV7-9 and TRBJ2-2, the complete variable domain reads DTGVSQNPRHKITKRGQNVTFRCDPISEHNRLYWYRQTLGQGPEFLTYFQNEAQLEKSRLLSDRFSAERPKGSFSTLEIQRTEQGDSAMYLCASIAQAGETGELFFGEGSRLTVL.

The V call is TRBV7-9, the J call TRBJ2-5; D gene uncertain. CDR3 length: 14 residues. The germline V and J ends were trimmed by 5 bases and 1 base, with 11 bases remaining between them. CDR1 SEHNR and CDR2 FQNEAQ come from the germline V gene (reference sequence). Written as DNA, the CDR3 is TGTGCCAGCAGCCGCAATGGGCTCCAAGAGACCCAGTACTTC. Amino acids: CASSRNGLQETQYF.

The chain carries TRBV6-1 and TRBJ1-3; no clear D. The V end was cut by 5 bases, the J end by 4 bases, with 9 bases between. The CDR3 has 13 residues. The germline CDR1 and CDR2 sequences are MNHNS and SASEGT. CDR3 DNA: TGTGCCAGCAGTCCCCCCTCCGGAAACACCATATATTTT. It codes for CASSPPSGNTIYF.

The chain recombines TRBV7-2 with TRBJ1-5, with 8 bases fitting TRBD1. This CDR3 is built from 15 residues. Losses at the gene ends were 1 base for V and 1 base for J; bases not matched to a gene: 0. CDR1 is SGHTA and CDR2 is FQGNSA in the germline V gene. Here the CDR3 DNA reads TGTGCCAGCAGCTTAGGGACAGGGAGCAATCAGCCCCAGCATTTT. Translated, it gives CASSLGTGSNQPQHF.

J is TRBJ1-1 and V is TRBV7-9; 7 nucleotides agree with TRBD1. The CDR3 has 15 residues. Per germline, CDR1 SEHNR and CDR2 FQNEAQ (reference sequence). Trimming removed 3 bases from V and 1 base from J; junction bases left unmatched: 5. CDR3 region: CASSLRRQGNTEAFF. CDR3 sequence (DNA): TGTGCCAGCAGCTTGAGGCGACAGGGGAACACTGAAGCTTTCTTT.

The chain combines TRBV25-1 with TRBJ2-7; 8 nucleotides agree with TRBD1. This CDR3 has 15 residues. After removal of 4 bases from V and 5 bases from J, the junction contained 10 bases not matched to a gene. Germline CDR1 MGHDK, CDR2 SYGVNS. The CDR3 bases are TGTGCCAGCAGTGCAAGCGACAGGGGCTTGCACGAGCAGTACTTC. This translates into CASSASDRGLHEQYF.

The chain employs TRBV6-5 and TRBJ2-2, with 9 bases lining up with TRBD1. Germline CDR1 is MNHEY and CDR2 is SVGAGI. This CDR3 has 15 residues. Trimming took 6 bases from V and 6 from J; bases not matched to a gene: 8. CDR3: CASRIQGARPGELFF. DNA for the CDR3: TGTGCCAGCAGGATACAGGGGGCGCGCCCCGGGGAGCTGTTTTTT.

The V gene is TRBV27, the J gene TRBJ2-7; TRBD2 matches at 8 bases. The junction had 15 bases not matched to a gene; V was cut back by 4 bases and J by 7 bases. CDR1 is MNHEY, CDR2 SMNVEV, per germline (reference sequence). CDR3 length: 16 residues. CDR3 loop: CASSSLLSREEGEQYF. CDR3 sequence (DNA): TGTGCCAGCAGTTCCCTTCTCTCGCGGGAGGAGGGGGAGCAGTACTTC.

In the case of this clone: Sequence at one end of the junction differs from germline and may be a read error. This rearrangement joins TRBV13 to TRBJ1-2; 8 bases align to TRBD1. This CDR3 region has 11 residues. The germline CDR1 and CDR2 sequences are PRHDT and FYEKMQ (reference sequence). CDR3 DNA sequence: TGTGCCAGCAGCTTACTGGACAGGGTCCGATTT. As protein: CASSLLDRVRF.

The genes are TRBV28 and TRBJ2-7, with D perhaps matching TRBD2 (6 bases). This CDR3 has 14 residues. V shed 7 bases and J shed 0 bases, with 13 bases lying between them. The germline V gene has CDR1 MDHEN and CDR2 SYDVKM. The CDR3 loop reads CASTEGGLSYEQYF. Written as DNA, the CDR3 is TGTGCCAGCACCGAAGGAGGGCTCTCCTACGAGCAGTACTTC.

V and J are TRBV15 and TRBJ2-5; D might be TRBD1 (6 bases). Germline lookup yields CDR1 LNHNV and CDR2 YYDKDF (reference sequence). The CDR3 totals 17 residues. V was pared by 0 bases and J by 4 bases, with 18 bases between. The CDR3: CATSRDLQGNLGETQYF. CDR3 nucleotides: TGTGCCACCAGCAGAGATCTTCAGGGGAATTTGGGAGAGACCCAGTACTTC.

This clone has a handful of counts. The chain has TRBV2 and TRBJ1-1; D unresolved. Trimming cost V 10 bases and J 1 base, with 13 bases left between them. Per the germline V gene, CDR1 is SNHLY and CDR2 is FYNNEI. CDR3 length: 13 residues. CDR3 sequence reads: CATRERTNTEAFF. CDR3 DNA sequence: TGTGCCACGCGGGAACGGACGAACACTGAAGCTTTCTTT.

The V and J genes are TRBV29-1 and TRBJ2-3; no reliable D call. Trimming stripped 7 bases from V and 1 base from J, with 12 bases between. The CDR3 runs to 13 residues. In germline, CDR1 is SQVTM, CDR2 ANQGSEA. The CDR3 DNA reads TGCAGCGCCCGCGGCCCAGGCACAGATACGCAGTATTTT. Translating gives CSARGPGTDTQYF.

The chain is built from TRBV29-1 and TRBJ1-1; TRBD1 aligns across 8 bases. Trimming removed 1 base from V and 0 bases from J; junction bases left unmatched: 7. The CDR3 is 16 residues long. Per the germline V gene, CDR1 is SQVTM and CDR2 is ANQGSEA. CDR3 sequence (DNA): TGCAGCGTTGAAGGCCAGACAGGGGCCTTGAACACTGAAGCTTTCTTT. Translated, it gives CSVEGQTGALNTEAFF.

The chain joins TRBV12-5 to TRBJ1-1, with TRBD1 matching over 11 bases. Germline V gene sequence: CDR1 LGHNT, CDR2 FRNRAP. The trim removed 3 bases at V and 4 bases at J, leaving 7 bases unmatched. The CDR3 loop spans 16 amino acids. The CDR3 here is CASGFTGTGGSTEAFF. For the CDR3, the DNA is TGTGCTAGTGGTTTCACCGGGACAGGGGGATCCACTGAAGCTTTCTTT.

CDR3 DNA: TGTGCCAGCAGCTTAGATGGGACATTATCCTACGAGCAGTACTTC. Residues: CASSLDGTLSYEQYF. V gene TRBV7-9 combines with J gene TRBJ2-7; TRBD1 is a possible D gene (6 bases). CDR3 length equals 15 residues. In germline, CDR1 is SEHNR, CDR2 FQNEAQ (reference sequence). Trimming removed 1 base at V and 1 base at J, with 11 bases between.

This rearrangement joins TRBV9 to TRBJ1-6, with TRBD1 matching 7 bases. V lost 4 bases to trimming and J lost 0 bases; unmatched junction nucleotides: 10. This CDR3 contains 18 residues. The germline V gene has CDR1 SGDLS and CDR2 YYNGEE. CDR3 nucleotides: TGTGCCAGCAGCACCCGGGACAGCCCGAGCTCCTATAATTCACCCCTCCACTTT. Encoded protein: CASSTRDSPSSYNSPLHF.

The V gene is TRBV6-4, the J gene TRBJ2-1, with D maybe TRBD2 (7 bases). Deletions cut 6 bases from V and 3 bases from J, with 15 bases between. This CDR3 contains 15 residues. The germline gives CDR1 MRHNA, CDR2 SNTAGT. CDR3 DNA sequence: TGTGCCAGCAGCCGAGGGGGACTACTCTACAATGAGCAGTTCTTC. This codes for CASSRGGLLYNEQFF.

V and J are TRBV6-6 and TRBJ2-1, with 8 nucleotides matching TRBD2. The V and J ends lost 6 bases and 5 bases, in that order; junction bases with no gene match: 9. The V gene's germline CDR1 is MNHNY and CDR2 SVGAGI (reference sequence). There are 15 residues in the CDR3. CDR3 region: CASSEPGLGNNEQFF. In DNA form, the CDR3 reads TGTGCCAGCAGCGAACCGGGACTAGGAAACAATGAGCAGTTCTTC.

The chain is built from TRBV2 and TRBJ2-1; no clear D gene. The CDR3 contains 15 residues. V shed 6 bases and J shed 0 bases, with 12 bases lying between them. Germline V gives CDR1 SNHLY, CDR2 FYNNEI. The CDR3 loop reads CASRAPPSSYNEQFF. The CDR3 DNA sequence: TGTGCCAGCAGGGCACCACCTAGCTCCTACAATGAGCAGTTCTTC.

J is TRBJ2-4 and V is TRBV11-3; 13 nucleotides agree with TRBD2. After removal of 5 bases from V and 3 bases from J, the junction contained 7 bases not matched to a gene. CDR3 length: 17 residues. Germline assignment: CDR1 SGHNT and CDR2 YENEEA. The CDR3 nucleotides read TGTGCCAGCAGCACACGGACTAGCGGGAGTGTCAAAAACATTCAGTACTTC. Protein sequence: CASSTRTSGSVKNIQYF.

This CDR3 reads CASSDRGQETQYF. The CDR3 DNA reads TGTGCCAGCTCGGACAGGGGCCAAGAGACCCAGTACTTC. The rearrangement joins TRBV19 to TRBJ2-5, with 9 bases fitting TRBD1. The CDR3 consists of 13 residues. V trimming: 9 bases; J trimming: 1 base; junction bases outside the gene matches: 3. The germline V gene has CDR1 LNHDA and CDR2 SQIVND (reference sequence).

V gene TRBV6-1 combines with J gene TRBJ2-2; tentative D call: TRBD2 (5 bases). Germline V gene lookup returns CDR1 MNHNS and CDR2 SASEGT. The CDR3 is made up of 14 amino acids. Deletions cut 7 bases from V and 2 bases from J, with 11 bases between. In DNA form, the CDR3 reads TGTGCCAGCACCCGAAGCGGAAACACCGGGGAGCTGTTTTTT. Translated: CASTRSGNTGELFF.